This section outlines one TCR beta chain sequence together with its context. Its antigen remains unknown. This entry is derived from a study of blood T cells in healthy people across ages. Study-level findings and limits: Diversity was higher, and naive CD4+ cells more numerous, in long-lived donors than in aged donors. Measured against age, TCR beta diversity per million T cells decreased in a roughly linear manner.

A second 7 to 11 cycle PCR used barcoded and J-beta primers. TCRdb redid the calling of the 5' RACE reads with MiXCR, one entry per CDR3 protein. The sample includes about 800,000 distinct CDR3 sequences, 20% to 25% of them seen just once. Germline CDR1 is LNHNV and CDR2 is YYDKDF (reference sequence). V dropped 4 bases and J dropped 7; count of bases not matched to a gene: 15. CDR3 length: 17 amino acids. The sample was also reused in another study, on T cells of mothers and their children. In that study: Nine systemically healthy Caucasian donors: three mothers, six children.

The TCR was taken from a boy aged 5-17 years in good health. The sequencing sample was made of blood. The chain recombines TRBV15 with TRBJ2-4, with 8 bases matching TRBD1. The CDR3 region has the DNA TGTGCCACCAGCATATCGGGACAGGATTATTCTACGAACATTCAGTACTTC. Protein product: CATSISGQDYSTNIQYF.